This passage covers 21 T cell receptor beta chains from one sample sequenced in a study of tumor-infiltrating lymphocytes in primary liver carcinoma. Co-extraction of both nucleic acids (RNA and DNA) used roughly 20-34 mg of unsorted bulk tissue. Using a constant-region primer together with ProtoScript II reverse transcriptase, TCR beta cDNA was made from about 500 ng of total RNA. Modified slightly, ARM-PCR produced TCR beta libraries over three nested multiplex PCR rounds. TRBV1-TRBV30 forward primers paired with a C-beta reverse primer drove the first two PCR rounds, about 10 cycles each. Each CDR3 protein gets one entry after TCRdb re-called the multiplex PCR reads with MiXCR. Among under 50,000 distinct CDR3 sequences listed, less than 75% were seen once. The source material was liver tumor tissue from sampling region 5. The subset was: tumor region T5, tumor centre. The receptors here all came from a man in his forties or fifties with primary liver carcinoma and hepatitis B virus infection.

As concerns this clonotype: The junction differs from germline at one of its ends, possibly a read error. The chain recombines TRBV11-2 with TRBJ2-2; D could derive from TRBD1 or TRBD2 (5 bases each). The germline V gene has CDR1 SGHAT and CDR2 FQNNGV. There are 19 residues in the CDR3. CDR3 coding DNA: TGCGCCAGCAGCTTAGATCGAAGGGGAGTGCGCCCGGACACCGGGGAGCCGTTTTTT. Translating gives CASSLDRRGVRPDTGEPFF.

To note about this clonotype: In this CDR3 the conserved last residue, phenylalanine or tryptophan, is missing, so a read error is likely. V and J are TRBV18 and TRBJ2-5; no definite D call. Trimming stripped 2 bases from V and 5 bases from J, with 3 bases between. This CDR3 is built from 11 residues. Germline values: CDR1 KGHSH, CDR2 LQKENI. CDR3 amino acids: CASSPRETQYL. CDR3 coding DNA: TGTGCCAGCTCACCAAGGGAGACCCAGTACTTA.

In regard to this clonotype: It is likely a read error, because the conserved phenylalanine at the end of the CDR3 is missing. CDR3: CASSETSGAGDTQYL. The CDR3 coding sequence is TGTGCCAGCAGCGAGACTAGCGGGGCCGGAGATACGCAGTATCTG. This sequence joins TRBV4-2 and TRBJ2-3; TRBD2 aligns across 11 bases. The CDR3 length is 15 residues. Germline loops: CDR1 LGHNA, CDR2 YNFKEQ. V shed 5 bases, J shed 5 bases, and the junction held 6 bases outside the gene matches.

The J gene is TRBJ2-3, the V gene TRBV13; a possible D gene is TRBD1 (6 bases). Deletions cut 6 bases from V and 4 bases from J, with 17 bases between. The CDR3 is 15 residues long. Germline loops: CDR1 PRHDT, CDR2 FYEKMQ (reference sequence). The CDR3 sequence: CASRSGSWGPDTQYF. The CDR3 DNA follows: TGTGCCAGCAGATCAGGCAGCTGGGGGCCAGATACGCAGTATTTT.

J is TRBJ1-1 and V is TRBV12-3 or TRBV12-4, with a weak D call TRBD1 (6 bases). The CDR3 sequence is 13 residues long. Trimming pared 10 bases from V and 6 bases from J, leaving 18 bases between. In DNA, the CDR3 is TGTGCCAACAGCCTACAGGGAGGAGCTGAAGCTTTCTTT. This gives the protein CANSLQGGAEAFF.

The chain employs TRBV29-1 and TRBJ2-1; D ambiguous. This CDR3 is built from 10 residues. Germline V CDR1 and CDR2: SQVTM, ANQGSEA. Deletions cut 8 bases from V and 8 bases from J, with 10 bases between. The CDR3 spells CSSVQHEQFF. Here the CDR3 DNA reads TGCAGCAGTGTTCAGCATGAGCAGTTCTTC.

A remark on this clonotype: Relative to the germline gene, one junction end is altered; a read error may explain this. The chain carries TRBV6-5 and TRBJ2-1; no firm D call. The CDR3 runs to 13 residues. The V gene's germline CDR1 is MNHEY and CDR2 SVGAGI. This chain's CDR3 is CASSWTGSNEQFF. The CDR3 nucleotides are TGTGCGAGCAGCTGGACGGGTAGCAATGAGCAGTTCTTC.

This clonotype was seen repeatedly, ten times or more. The rearrangement joins TRBV5-4 to TRBJ1-1; maybe TRBD1 (5 bases). Germline CDR1 reads SGHNT; CDR2 reads YYREEE (reference sequence). V was clipped by 4 bases and J by 1 base, with 11 bases between them. This CDR3 has 14 amino acids. The CDR3 DNA follows: TGTGCCAGCAGCACGGGACTTCCGAACACTGAAGCTTTCTTT. It specifies CASSTGLPNTEAFF.

This clonotype occurred once. The CDR3 DNA reads as TGTGCCAGCAGCTTACAAGCGGGAGAAGTTGACAATGAGCAGTTCTTC. Translation: CASSLQAGEVDNEQFF. The chain combines TRBV11-3 with TRBJ2-1; 8 bases agree with TRBD2. This CDR3 has 16 amino acids. Germline CDR1 reads SGHNT; CDR2 reads YENEEA. J lost 5 bases, V lost 2 bases, and 8 bases had no gene match.

As to this clonotype: An end of the junction differs from the germline gene, which may be a read error. The genes are TRBV11-3 and TRBJ2-2; 12 bases line up with TRBD2. The CDR3 loop spans 16 amino acids. The V gene's germline CDR1 is SGHNT and CDR2 YENEEA. CDR3 loop: CASSRRLAGDTEELFF. CDR3 in DNA: TGTGCCAGCAGTAGACGACTAGCGGGAGACACCGAGGAGCTGTTTTTT.

As concerns this clonotype: One junction end does not reproduce the germline sequence, and a read error may be involved. The V call is TRBV11-2, the J call TRBJ2-5; 8 positions agree with TRBD2. Per the germline V gene, CDR1 is SGHAT and CDR2 is FQNNGV. The CDR3 contains 16 residues. CDR3 amino acids: CTSSDPGISGTETQYF. CDR3 coding DNA: TGTACCAGCAGCGACCCCGGGATTAGCGGGACCGAGACCCAGTACTTC.

The rearrangement uses TRBV11-2 and TRBJ2-3; D is ambiguous. The germline gives CDR1 SGHAT, CDR2 FQNNGV. Trimming stripped 1 base from V and 2 bases from J, with 13 bases between. There are 16 residues in the CDR3. The CDR3 nucleotides read TGTGCCAGCAGCTTAGGGTCGAGTTCTACCACAGATACGCAGTATTTT. Protein sequence: CASSLGSSSTTDTQYF.

Details on this clonotype: One end of the junction varies from germline; a read error may be responsible. This sequence joins TRBV5-1 and TRBJ2-3; D is perhaps TRBD1 (5 bases). Germline V lookup: CDR1 SGHRS, CDR2 YFSETQ. The CDR3 extends over 15 amino acids. CDR3 DNA sequence: TGTGCCAGCAGCTTGCTCGTAGGGGGCACAGATACGCAGTATTTT. As protein: CASSLLVGGTDTQYF. The full variable domain, rest sourced from reference TRBV5-1 and TRBJ2-3, is KAGVTQTPRYLIKTRGQQVTLSCSPISGHRSVSWYQQTPGQGLQFLFEYFSETQRNKGNFPGRFSGRQFSNSRSEMNVSTLELGDSALYLCASSLLVGGTDTQYFGPGTRLTVL.

The chain uses TRBV7-9 and TRBJ2-3; 8 nucleotides agree with TRBD2. The V and J ends lost 3 bases and 5 bases, in that order; junction bases with no gene match: 7. Germline CDR1 SEHNR, CDR2 FQNEAQ (reference sequence). The CDR3 is 15 residues long. The CDR3 DNA reads as TGTGCCAGCAGCTTCCGGGAGGGATACATAGATACGCAGTATTTT. This sequence encodes CASSFREGYIDTQYF.

With respect to this clonotype: It is likely a read error, because the conserved phenylalanine at the end of the CDR3 is missing. No DNA is shown, since the ends of the CDR3 on it are uncertain; the CDR3 is the one TCRdb lists. This chain uses TRBV28 with TRBJ2-1. Per germline, CDR1 MDHEN and CDR2 SYDVKM. The CDR3 sequence runs 16 residues, both termini included. CDR3 region: CASSLVGFRAFGRKLL.

Worth noting for this clonotype: The CDR3 carries no conserved terminal phenylalanine or tryptophan, so it likely arises from a read error. The chain recombines TRBV6-1 with TRBJ1-5; 7 nucleotides agree with TRBD1. V gave up 2 bases and J gave up 5 bases; unmatched junction bases: 3. Germline V lookup: CDR1 MNHNS, CDR2 SASEGT. The CDR3 length is 14 residues. CDR3 residues: CASSEKGQDQPQHY. In DNA, the CDR3 is TGTGCCAGCAGTGAAAAAGGACAGGATCAGCCCCAGCATTAT.

Concerning this clonotype: The CDR3 does not end in the conserved phenylalanine or tryptophan, so this is likely a read error. The V gene is TRBV6-1, the J gene TRBJ2-2; no clear D. V was cut by 6 bases and J by 0 bases, with 17 bases left in between. Germline CDR1 and CDR2: MNHNS and SASEGT. The CDR3 sequence is 17 residues long. CDR3 protein: CASSDKDNDPNTGELFL. The CDR3 DNA reads TGTGCCAGCAGCGACAAGGATAACGACCCGAACACCGGGGAGCTGTTTTTG.

The chain links TRBV11-2 to TRBJ2-1, with 8 bases matching TRBD2. This CDR3 comprises 16 residues. J lost 9 bases, V lost 7 bases, and 17 bases had no gene match. CDR1 is SGHAT, CDR2 FQNNGV, per germline. The CDR3 spells CASNLDIGLATGEQFF. CDR3 in DNA: TGTGCCAGCAACTTGGATATCGGACTAGCCACAGGTGAGCAGTTCTTC.

On this clonotype: Here the CDR3 omits its conserved ending phenylalanine or tryptophan, so a read error is the likely source. V gene TRBV7-8 combines with J gene TRBJ2-3; TRBD2 is a possible D gene (6 bases). This CDR3 is built from 20 residues. The V end lost 4 bases, the J end lost 3 bases, and 29 bases lay between the germline ends. In germline, CDR1 is SGHVS, CDR2 FQNEAQ. As DNA, the CDR3 is TGTGCCAGCAGCTCGGGACTGGCGGGACGGATCTCCGAGGGGACAGATACGCAGTATTTG. Amino acid sequence: CASSSGLAGRISEGTDTQYL.

This chain joins TRBV6-5 and TRBJ2-6; tentatively, D is TRBD1 (6 bases). The CDR3 length is 18 residues. V lost 6 bases and J 2 bases, leaving 20 bases between the germline ends. The germline CDR1 and CDR2 sequences are MNHEY and SVGAGI. CDR3: CASRVWTVMKAGANVLTF. The CDR3 DNA sequence: TGTGCCAGCAGAGTTTGGACAGTGATGAAAGCTGGGGCCAACGTCCTGACTTTC.

This clonotype was seen at least ten times. The V call is TRBV28, the J call TRBJ2-2; 10 bases align to TRBD2. V lost 6 bases, J lost 3 bases, and 13 bases stayed unmatched. Germline values: CDR1 MDHEN, CDR2 SYDVKM. CDR3 length equals 18 residues. The CDR3 reads CASSRGSGRAGYTGELFF. The CDR3 DNA reads TGTGCCAGCAGCCGAGGGAGCGGGAGGGCCGGGTACACCGGGGAGCTGTTTTTT.